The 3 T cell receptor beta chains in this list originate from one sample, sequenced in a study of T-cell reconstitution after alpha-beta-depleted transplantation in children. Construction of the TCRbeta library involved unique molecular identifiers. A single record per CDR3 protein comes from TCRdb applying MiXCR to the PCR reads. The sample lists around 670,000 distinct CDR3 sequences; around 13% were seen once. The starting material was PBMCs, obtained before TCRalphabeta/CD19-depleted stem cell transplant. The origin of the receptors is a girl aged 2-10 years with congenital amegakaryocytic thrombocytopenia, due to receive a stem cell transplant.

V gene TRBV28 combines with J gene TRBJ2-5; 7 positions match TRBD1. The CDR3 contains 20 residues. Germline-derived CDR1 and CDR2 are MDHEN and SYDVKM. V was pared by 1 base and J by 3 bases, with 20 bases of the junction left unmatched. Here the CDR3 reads CASSLSDWFSPGQNKETQYF. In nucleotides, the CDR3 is TGTGCCAGCAGTTTATCTGACTGGTTCTCACCGGGACAGAACAAAGAGACCCAGTACTTC. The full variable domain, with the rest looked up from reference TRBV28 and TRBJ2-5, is DVKVTQSSRYLVKRTGEKVFLECVQDMDHENMFWYRQDPGLGLRLIYFSYDVKMKEKGDIPEGYSVSREKKERFSLILESASTNQTSMYLCASSLSDWFSPGQNKETQYFGPGTRLLVL.

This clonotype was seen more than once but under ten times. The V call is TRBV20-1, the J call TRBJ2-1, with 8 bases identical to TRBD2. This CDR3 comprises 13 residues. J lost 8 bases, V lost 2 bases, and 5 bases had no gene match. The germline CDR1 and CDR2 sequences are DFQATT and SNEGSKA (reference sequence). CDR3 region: CSARSGLGDEQFF. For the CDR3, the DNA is TGCAGTGCTAGATCGGGACTAGGGGATGAGCAGTTCTTC.

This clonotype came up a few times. CDR3 residues: CSVEGYPQDEQFF. CDR3 in DNA: TGCAGCGTTGAGGGCTATCCCCAGGATGAGCAGTTCTTC. The gene calls are TRBV29-1 and TRBJ2-1, with D hard to call. Germline values: CDR1 SQVTM, CDR2 ANQGSEA. V was trimmed by 3 bases and J by 8 bases, leaving 14 bases between them. The CDR3 is made up of 13 amino acids.